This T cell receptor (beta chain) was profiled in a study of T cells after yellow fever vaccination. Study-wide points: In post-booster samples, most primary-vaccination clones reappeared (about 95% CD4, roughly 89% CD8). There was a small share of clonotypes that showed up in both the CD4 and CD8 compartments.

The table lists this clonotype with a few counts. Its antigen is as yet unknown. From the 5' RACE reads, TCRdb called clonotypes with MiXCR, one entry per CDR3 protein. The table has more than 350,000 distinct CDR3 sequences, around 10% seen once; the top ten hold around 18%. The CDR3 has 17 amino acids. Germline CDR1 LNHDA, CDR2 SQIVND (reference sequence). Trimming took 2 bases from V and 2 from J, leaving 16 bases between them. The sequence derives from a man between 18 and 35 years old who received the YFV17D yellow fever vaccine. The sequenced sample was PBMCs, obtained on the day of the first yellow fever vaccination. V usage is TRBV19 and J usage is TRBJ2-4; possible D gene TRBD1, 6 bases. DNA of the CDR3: TGTGCCAGTAGTATAATGGGGACACGAGGGCCCAAAAACATTCAGTACTTC. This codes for CASSIMGTRGPKNIQYF.